One sample yielded the 25 T cell receptor beta chains listed below, sequenced in a study of cytomegalovirus exposure and HLA in healthy donors. The PCR ran on 60 Vbeta and 13 Jbeta primers. Data came from immunoSEQ multiplex PCR; TCRdb stores just in-frame clones and leaves some out. The table has 100,000 or so clones, about 76% seen once; the top ten hold about 5%. Sequences were obtained from PBMCs. These TCRs come from a woman aged 40 to 50 in good health and CMV-seronegative.

The CDR3, as DNA: TGTGCCAGCTCGAGGGGGTGGGGCACTGAAGCTTTCTTT. Protein sequence: CASSRGWGTEAFF. This chain joins TRBV19 and TRBJ1-1; D is possibly TRBD1 (6 bases). The germline V gene has CDR1 LNHDA and CDR2 SQIVND (reference sequence). The CDR3 runs 13 residues. With 9 bases removed from V and 4 bases from J, the gap between germline ends came to 15 bases.

The rearrangement links TRBV25-1 to TRBJ2-1; a possible D gene is TRBD1 (6 bases). The CDR3 length is 16 residues. CDR1 is MGHDK, CDR2 SYGVNS, per germline. The V end was cut by 5 bases, the J end by 0 bases, with 14 bases between. The CDR3 DNA sequence: TGTGCCAGCAGTCTACCGGCAGGGGTCTCCTACAATGAGCAGTTCTTC. Translation gives CASSLPAGVSYNEQFF.

The chain couples TRBV9 to TRBJ1-2; 7 bases map to TRBD1. The CDR3 extends over 13 amino acids. Germline values: CDR1 SGDLS, CDR2 YYNGEE. The trim removed 4 bases at V and 5 bases at J, leaving 5 bases unmatched. The CDR3 spells CASSFGQAYGYTF. Written as DNA, the CDR3 is TGTGCCAGCAGCTTTGGACAGGCTTATGGCTACACCTTC.

The chain employs TRBV6-5 and TRBJ1-5, with D possibly TRBD1 on 6 matching bases. Germline assignment: CDR1 MNHEY and CDR2 SVGAGI. The germline V and J ends were trimmed by 3 bases and 3 bases, with 9 bases remaining between them. This CDR3 is 14 amino acids long. Here the CDR3 reads CASSYLGANQPQHF. In DNA form, the CDR3 reads TGTGCCAGCAGTTATCTGGGGGCCAATCAGCCCCAGCATTTT.

The chain combines TRBV5-1 with TRBJ2-5; the match to TRBD2 covers 12 bases. The CDR3 contains 17 residues. Trimming cost V 0 bases and J 6 bases; bases outside gene matches: 9. The germline V gene has CDR1 SGHRS and CDR2 YFSETQ. This CDR3 reads CASSLVASGGAGKTQYF. For the CDR3, the DNA is TGCGCCAGCAGCTTGGTGGCTAGCGGGGGGGCTGGGAAGACCCAGTACTTC. Using reference TRBV5-1 and TRBJ2-5 for the parts outside the CDR3, the full variable domain is KAGVTQTPRYLIKTRGQQVTLSCSPISGHRSVSWYQQTPGQGLQFLFEYFSETQRNKGNFPGRFSGRQFSNSRSEMNVSTLELGDSALYLCASSLVASGGAGKTQYFGPGTRLLVL.

The rearrangement joins TRBV18 to TRBJ2-7; 10 positions match TRBD1. This CDR3 is 15 amino acids long. J lost 5 bases, V lost 6 bases, and 10 bases had no gene match. The V gene's germline CDR1 is KGHSH and CDR2 LQKENI. The CDR3: CASSRLGTGDNEQYF. The CDR3, as DNA: TGTGCCAGCTCCCGCCTGGGGACAGGGGATAACGAGCAGTACTTC.

This CDR3 reads CASSLRQGDSNQPQHF. Here the CDR3 DNA reads TGTGCCAGCAGTCTAAGACAGGGCGATAGCAATCAGCCCCAGCATTTT. V is TRBV7-9 and J is TRBJ1-5; 7 bases agree with TRBD1. The CDR3 is 16 residues long. Germline V gene data show CDR1 as SEHNR and CDR2 as FQNEAQ (reference sequence). With V trimmed by 6 bases and J by 0 bases, 8 bases remained unmatched.

The V and J genes are TRBV5-1 and TRBJ2-3; 13 nucleotides align to TRBD2. Germline V gene sequence: CDR1 SGHRS, CDR2 YFSETQ. V was pared by 1 base and J by 2 bases, with 10 bases of the junction left unmatched. CDR3 length: 19 amino acids. The DNA for the CDR3 is TGCGCCAGCAGCTTGAGTACTAGCGGGGGGGCCGGGATCACAGATACGCAGTATTTT. Its translation: CASSLSTSGGAGITDTQYF.

V is TRBV7-3 and J is TRBJ2-7, with 7 bases aligning to TRBD1. V dropped 2 bases and J dropped 0; count of bases not matched to a gene: 4. Germline V gene lookup returns CDR1 SGHTA and CDR2 FQGTGA. There are 15 residues in the CDR3. This CDR3 is CASSLFPGGSYEQYF. CDR3 in DNA: TGTGCCAGCAGCTTATTTCCAGGGGGCTCCTACGAGCAGTACTTC. The entire variable domain, with the rest obtained from reference TRBV7-3 and TRBJ2-7, is as follows: GAGVSQTPSNKVTEKGKYVELRCDPISGHTALYWYRQSLGQGPEFLIYFQGTGAADDSGLPNDRFFAVRPEGSVSTLKIQRTERGDSAVYLCASSLFPGGSYEQYFGPGTRLTVT.

Turning to this clone: This sample includes further DNA sequences coding for the same CDR3. The rearrangement links TRBV5-6 to TRBJ1-2; maybe TRBD1 (6 bases). This CDR3 is built from 11 residues. Deletions cut 4 bases from V and 5 bases from J, with 6 bases between. CDR1 and CDR2 from the germline V gene are SGHDT and YYEEEE. The CDR3 here is CASSTGYGYTF. CDR3 in DNA: TGTGCCAGCAGCACAGGGTATGGCTACACCTTC.

This chain connects TRBV30 to TRBJ1-4; 7 nucleotides match TRBD1. Germline CDR1 is GTSNPN and CDR2 is SVGIG (reference sequence). J gave up 4 bases and V 6 bases, and 5 bases lay outside the gene matches. The CDR3 is 13 amino acids. CDR3 amino acids: CACDRDVNEKLFF. CDR3 nucleotide sequence: TGTGCCTGCGACAGGGATGTTAATGAAAAACTGTTTTTT.

This clone appeared a few times. The V gene is TRBV5-1, the J gene TRBJ1-2; D unresolved. The CDR3 spans 13 residues. Germline assignment: CDR1 SGHRS and CDR2 YFSETQ. With 1 base removed from V and 3 bases from J, the gap between germline ends came to 7 bases. The DNA for the CDR3 is TGCGCCAGCAGCTTGAGAGGCGACTATGGCTACACCTTC. It encodes CASSLRGDYGYTF.

In this sample, this clone turned up a few times. This chain joins TRBV9 and TRBJ2-5, with 10 bases fitting TRBD2. V dropped 2 bases and J dropped 5; count of bases not matched to a gene: 6. This CDR3 spans 15 amino acids. Germline lookup yields CDR1 SGDLS and CDR2 YYNGEE. Here the CDR3 reads CASSVVAGGGETQYF. In DNA form, the CDR3 reads TGTGCCAGCAGCGTGGTAGCGGGGGGAGGTGAGACCCAGTACTTC.

This chain connects TRBV19 to TRBJ1-4, with a weak D call TRBD1 (6 bases). V was trimmed by 5 bases and J by 5 bases, leaving 15 bases between them. CDR1 is LNHDA and CDR2 is SQIVND in the germline V gene (reference sequence). The CDR3 sequence is 15 residues long. The CDR3: CASSPGEVANEKLFF. CDR3 sequence (DNA): TGTGCCAGTAGTCCAGGGGAAGTGGCCAATGAAAAACTGTTTTTT.

J is TRBJ2-7 and V is TRBV30; tentatively, D is TRBD2 (6 bases). V was clipped by 3 bases and J by 1 base, with 10 bases between them. CDR1 and CDR2 from the germline V gene are GTSNPN and SVGIG (reference sequence). This CDR3 has 13 residues. CDR3 DNA sequence: TGTGCCTGGAGCCCCGGGGGATCCTACGAGCAGTACTTC. Protein product: CAWSPGGSYEQYF. The variable domain in full, completed from reference TRBV30 and TRBJ2-7, reads SQTIHQWPATLVQPVGSPLSLECTVEGTSNPNLYWYRQAAGRGLQLLFYSVGIGQISSEVPQNLSASRPQDRQFILSSKKLLLSDSGFYLCAWSPGGSYEQYFGPGTRLTVT.

In its sample, this clone was seen a few times. The V call is TRBV7-6, the J call TRBJ2-1; 12 bases map to TRBD2. This CDR3 is 18 amino acids long. The V segment lost 0 bases and the J segment 6 bases; nucleotides outside the gene matches: 9. The germline CDR1 and CDR2 sequences are SGHVS and FNYEAQ. The DNA for the CDR3 is TGTGCCAGCAGCTTAGCTCCGACTAGCGGGGGCCCGTTCAATGAGCAGTTCTTC. This encodes CASSLAPTSGGPFNEQFF.

The chain is built from TRBV5-6 and TRBJ1-2; D is undetermined. V was shortened by 0 bases and J by 4 bases, with 7 bases between the two germline ends. This CDR3 has 13 residues. From germline, CDR1 is SGHDT and CDR2 YYEEEE. CDR3 amino acids: CASSLVRSYGYTF. The DNA for the CDR3 is TGTGCCAGCAGCTTGGTTAGGAGCTATGGCTACACCTTC.

CDR3 in DNA: TGTGCCAGCAGCTTACTTCTGTATGGCGGGGCCAACGTCCTGACTTTC. Residues: CASSLLLYGGANVLTF. The chain combines TRBV7-8 with TRBJ2-6, with D uncertain. CDR1 is SGHVS and CDR2 is FQNEAQ in the germline V gene. V was cut by 2 bases and J by 4 bases, with 12 bases left in between. The CDR3 consists of 16 residues.

The chain joins TRBV6-6 to TRBJ1-4; TRBD1 matches at 10 bases. The CDR3 is made up of 15 amino acids. CDR1 is MNHNY and CDR2 is SVGAGI in the germline V gene (reference sequence). V lost 0 bases to trimming and J lost 12 bases; unmatched junction nucleotides: 7. For the CDR3, the DNA is TGTGCCAGCAGTTACTCCGGGACAGGGGTTGTGGAACTGTTTTTT. Protein product: CASSYSGTGVVELFF.

This chain uses TRBV7-8 with TRBJ1-5; 10 bases are shared with TRBD1. Germline V gene lookup returns CDR1 SGHVS and CDR2 FQNEAQ. The CDR3 is 15 amino acids. J gave up 5 bases and V 5 bases, and 6 bases lay outside the gene matches. In nucleotides, the CDR3 is TGTGCCAGCAGCCGGGGGACAGGGGTGGATCAGCCCCAGCATTTT. It yields the protein CASSRGTGVDQPQHF.

The rearrangement uses TRBV10-3 and TRBJ2-7, with D perhaps TRBD1 (6 bases). Between the trimmed V and J ends, which lost 2 bases and 5 bases, there was a span of 22 bases. Germline CDR1 ENHRY, CDR2 SYGVKD. This CDR3 has 17 amino acids. The CDR3: CAISEAPRQAPVNEQYF. CDR3 sequence (DNA): TGTGCCATCAGTGAGGCCCCGCGACAGGCCCCCGTAAACGAGCAGTACTTC.

This clone was observed a few times. CDR3 sequence (DNA): TGTGCAGACCCGGGGAACTCCTACGAGCAGTACTTC. This gives the protein CADPGNSYEQYF. The chain combines TRBV5-3 with TRBJ2-7, with D maybe TRBD2 (5 bases). TRBV5-3 is sorted into the ORF group, with uncertain function. The CDR3 spans 12 residues.

J is TRBJ2-7 and V is TRBV10-3; a possible D gene is TRBD2 (5 bases). This CDR3 has 12 residues. The germline V gene has CDR1 ENHRY and CDR2 SYGVKD. Trimming removed 10 bases from V and 6 bases from J, with 16 bases in between. CDR3 protein: CASNPPAGEQYF. The CDR3 DNA is TGTGCCAGCAACCCCCCGGCGGGCGAGCAGTACTTC.

The chain has TRBV11-3 and TRBJ2-2; 7 bases align to TRBD1. CDR1 is SGHNT and CDR2 is YENEEA in the germline V gene. This CDR3 has 14 amino acids. V lost 4 bases, J lost 3 bases, and 2 bases stayed unmatched. The CDR3 loop reads CASSSGQYTGELFF. CDR3 DNA sequence: TGTGCCAGCAGCTCGGGACAGTACACCGGGGAGCTGTTTTTT.

The chain combines TRBV5-1 with TRBJ1-2, with TRBD1 identical over 7 bases. The CDR3 has 15 residues. Looked up from germline, CDR1 is SGHRS and CDR2 is YFSETQ. Trimming removed 0 bases from V and 4 bases from J; junction bases left unmatched: 6. CDR3 protein: CASSLVQGGGYGYTF. The DNA of the CDR3 is TGCGCCAGCAGCTTGGTTCAGGGGGGTGGCTATGGCTACACCTTC.